The clone carrying this T cell receptor (beta chain) was counted only a few times. Its antigen is as yet unknown. There are 12 residues in the CDR3. The ends were cut back, 6 bases at V and 2 bases at J, with 8 bases in the middle. The germline gives CDR1 SGHDT, CDR2 YYEEEE. For bulk TCR libraries, previously described methods and listed TCR primers were used. TCRdb reprocessed the PCR reads with MiXCR, giving one entry per CDR3 protein. This sample has approximately 670,000 distinct CDR3 sequences, with about 20% found just once. The sample is drawn from a study of molecular identifiers for immune sequencing clone quantification. Study as a whole: Replicate runs used RNA from 20,000 or 100,000 naive CD8 cells, which was split five ways into aliquots, and four of those aliquots were then sequenced.

Study observations and caveats: Detection of one spiked Jurkat cell's TCR RNA reportedly worked in about a million naive cells. Clones above 20 RNA copies held over 98% of effector molecules, under 1% in naive cells.

Material for sequencing was naive CD8+ T cells from blood, with Jurkat cell RNA spiked in. Stated subset: FACS-sorted CD8+CD4-CCR7+CD45RA+ naive T cells. V usage is TRBV5-6 and J usage is TRBJ1-2; a weak D match, TRBD1 (6 bases). The source is a human donor in good health. Some libraries in this study had Jurkat cell RNA spiked in. The CDR3 loop reads CASNGQNYGYTF. CDR3 DNA sequence: TGTGCCAGCAACGGACAGAACTATGGCTACACCTTC.